This T cell receptor (beta chain) was recorded in a study of control samples from healthy donors and cancer patients. This table comes from immunoSEQ multiplex PCR, and its TCRdb copy is limited to in-frame clones, with some not included. The sample yields approximately 100,000 clones, roughly 82% seen once. This CDR3 spans 14 amino acids. Germline V gene data show CDR1 as KGHSH and CDR2 as LQKENI. Trimming took off 2 bases at V and 0 bases at J, with 7 bases between the two ends. The V and J genes are TRBV18 and TRBJ1-1; no firm D call. Sequenced sample: blood. The TCR was taken from a man aged 60-69 years in good health. The CDR3 is CASSPAGLNTEAFF. The CDR3 region has the DNA TGTGCCAGCTCACCAGCGGGTCTGAACACTGAAGCTTTCTTT.